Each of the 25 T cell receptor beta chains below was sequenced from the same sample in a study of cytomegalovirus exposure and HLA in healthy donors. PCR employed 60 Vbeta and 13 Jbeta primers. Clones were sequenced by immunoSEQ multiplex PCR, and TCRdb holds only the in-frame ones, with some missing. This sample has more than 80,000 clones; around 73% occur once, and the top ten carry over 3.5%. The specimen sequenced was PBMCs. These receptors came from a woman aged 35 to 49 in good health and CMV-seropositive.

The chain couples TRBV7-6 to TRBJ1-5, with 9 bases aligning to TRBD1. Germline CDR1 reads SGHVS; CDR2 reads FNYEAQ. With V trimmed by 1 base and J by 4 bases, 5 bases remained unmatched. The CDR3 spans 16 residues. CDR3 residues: CASSLGTGVLNQPQHF. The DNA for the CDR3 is TGTGCCAGCAGCTTAGGGACAGGGGTCCTAAATCAGCCCCAGCATTTT.

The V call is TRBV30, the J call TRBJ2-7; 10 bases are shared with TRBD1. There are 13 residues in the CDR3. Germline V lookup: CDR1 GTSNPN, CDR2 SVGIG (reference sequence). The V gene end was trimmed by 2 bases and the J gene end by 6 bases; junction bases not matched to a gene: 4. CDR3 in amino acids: CAWSRQGAAEQYF. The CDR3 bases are TGTGCCTGGAGTAGACAGGGGGCAGCCGAGCAGTACTTC.

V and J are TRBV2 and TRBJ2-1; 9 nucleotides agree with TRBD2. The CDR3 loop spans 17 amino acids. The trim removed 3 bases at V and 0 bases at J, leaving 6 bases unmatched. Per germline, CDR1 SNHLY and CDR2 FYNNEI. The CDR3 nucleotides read TGTGCCAGCAGTGATGTGGCGGGAGGGGGCTCCTACAATGAGCAGTTCTTC. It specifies CASSDVAGGGSYNEQFF.

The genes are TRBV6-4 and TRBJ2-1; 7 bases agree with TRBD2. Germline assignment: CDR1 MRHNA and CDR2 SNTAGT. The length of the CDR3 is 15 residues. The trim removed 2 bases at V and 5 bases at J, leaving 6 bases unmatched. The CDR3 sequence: CASSDAGTTDNEQFF. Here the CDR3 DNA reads TGTGCCAGCAGTGACGCCGGGACTACCGACAATGAGCAGTTCTTC.

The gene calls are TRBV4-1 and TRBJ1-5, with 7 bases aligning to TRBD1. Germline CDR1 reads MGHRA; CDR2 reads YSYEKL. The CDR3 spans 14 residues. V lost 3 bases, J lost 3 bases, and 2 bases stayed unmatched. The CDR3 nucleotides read TGCGCCAGCAGCCATAGGGGGCTCAATCAGCCCCAGCATTTT. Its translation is CASSHRGLNQPQHF.

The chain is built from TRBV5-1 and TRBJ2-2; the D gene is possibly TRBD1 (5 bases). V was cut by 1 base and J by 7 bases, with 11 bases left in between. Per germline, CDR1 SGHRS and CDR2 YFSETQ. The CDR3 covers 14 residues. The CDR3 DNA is TGCGCCAGCAGCTTGTCGCAGGGCGTCGGGGAGCTGTTTTTT. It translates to CASSLSQGVGELFF.

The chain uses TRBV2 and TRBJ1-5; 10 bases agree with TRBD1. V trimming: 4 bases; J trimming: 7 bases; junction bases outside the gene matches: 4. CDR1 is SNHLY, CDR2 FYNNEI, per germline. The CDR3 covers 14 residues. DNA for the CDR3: TGTGCCAGCAGTGGACAGGGGGCTCGGCAGCCCCAGCATTTT. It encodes CASSGQGARQPQHF.

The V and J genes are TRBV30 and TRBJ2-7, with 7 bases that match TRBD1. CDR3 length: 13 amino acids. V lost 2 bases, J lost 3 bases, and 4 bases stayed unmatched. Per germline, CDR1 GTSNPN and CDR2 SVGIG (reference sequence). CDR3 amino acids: CAWSSTGLYEQYF. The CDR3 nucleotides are TGTGCCTGGAGTTCGACAGGGCTCTACGAGCAGTACTTC.

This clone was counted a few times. DNA of the CDR3: TGCGCCAGCAGCCAGGGGTTACTAGAGAACAATGAGCAGTTCTTC. Protein: CASSQGLLENNEQFF. This chain connects TRBV4-1 to TRBJ2-1; D is possibly TRBD2 (5 bases). The V end lost 3 bases, the J end lost 5 bases, and 14 bases lay between the germline ends. The CDR3 extends over 15 amino acids. CDR1 is MGHRA, CDR2 YSYEKL, per germline.

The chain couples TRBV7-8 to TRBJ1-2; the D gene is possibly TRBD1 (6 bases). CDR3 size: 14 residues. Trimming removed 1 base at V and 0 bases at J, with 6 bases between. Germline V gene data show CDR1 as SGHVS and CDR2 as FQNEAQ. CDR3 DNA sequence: TGTGCCAGCAGCTTAGACAGGGCTAACTATGGCTACACCTTC. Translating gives CASSLDRANYGYTF.

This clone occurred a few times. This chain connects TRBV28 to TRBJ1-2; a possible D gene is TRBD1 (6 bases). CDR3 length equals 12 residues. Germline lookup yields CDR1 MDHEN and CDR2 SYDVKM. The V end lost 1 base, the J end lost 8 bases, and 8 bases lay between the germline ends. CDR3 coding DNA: TGTGCCAGCAGTTTATCAGGGGTAGGCTACACCTTC. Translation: CASSLSGVGYTF.

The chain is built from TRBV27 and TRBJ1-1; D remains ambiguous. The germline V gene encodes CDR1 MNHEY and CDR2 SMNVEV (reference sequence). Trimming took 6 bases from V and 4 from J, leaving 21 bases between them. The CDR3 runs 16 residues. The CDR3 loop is CASRLSLITRSTEAFF. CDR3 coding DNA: TGTGCCAGCAGACTTTCCCTTATCACGAGAAGCACTGAAGCTTTCTTT.

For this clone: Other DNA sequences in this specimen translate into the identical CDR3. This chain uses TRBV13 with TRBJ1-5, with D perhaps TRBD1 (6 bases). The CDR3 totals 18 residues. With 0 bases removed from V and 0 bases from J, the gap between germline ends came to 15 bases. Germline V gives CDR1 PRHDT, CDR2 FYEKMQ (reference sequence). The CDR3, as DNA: TGTGCCAGCAGCTTAGGCCTGACAGGTTCATATAGCAATCAGCCCCAGCATTTT. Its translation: CASSLGLTGSYSNQPQHF.

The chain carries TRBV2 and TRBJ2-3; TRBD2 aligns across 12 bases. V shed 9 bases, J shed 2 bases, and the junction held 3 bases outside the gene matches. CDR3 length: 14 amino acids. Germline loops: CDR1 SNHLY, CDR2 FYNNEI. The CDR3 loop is CARTSGSLTDTQYF. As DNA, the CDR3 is TGTGCCAGGACTAGCGGGAGCCTCACAGATACGCAGTATTTT.

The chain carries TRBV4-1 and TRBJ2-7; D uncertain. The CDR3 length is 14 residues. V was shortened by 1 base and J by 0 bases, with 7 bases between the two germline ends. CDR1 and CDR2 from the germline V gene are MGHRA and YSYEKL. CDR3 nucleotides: TGCGCCAGCAGCCAAGGACTTTTCTCCTACGAGCAGTACTTC. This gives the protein CASSQGLFSYEQYF.

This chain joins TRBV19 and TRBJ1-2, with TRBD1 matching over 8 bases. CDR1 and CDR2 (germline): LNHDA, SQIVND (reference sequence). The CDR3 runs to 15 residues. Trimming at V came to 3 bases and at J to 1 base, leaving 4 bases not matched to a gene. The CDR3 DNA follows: TGTGCCAGTAGTATCCTGACAGGGGATAACTATGGCTACACCTTC. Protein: CASSILTGDNYGYTF.

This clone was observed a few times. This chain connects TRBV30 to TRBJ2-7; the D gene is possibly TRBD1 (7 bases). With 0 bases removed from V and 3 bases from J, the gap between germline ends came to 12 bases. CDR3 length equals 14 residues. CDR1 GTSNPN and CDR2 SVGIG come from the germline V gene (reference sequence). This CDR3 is CAWSVPGGSYEQYF. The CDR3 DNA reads TGTGCCTGGAGTGTACCAGGGGGGAGCTACGAGCAGTACTTC.

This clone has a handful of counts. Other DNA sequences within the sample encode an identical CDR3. CDR3 region: CASSLAGTGGEKLFF. The CDR3 region has the DNA TGCGCCAGCAGCCTAGCCGGGACAGGGGGTGAAAAACTGTTTTTT. The chain employs TRBV5-1 and TRBJ1-4, with 11 bases identical to TRBD1. V lost 4 bases, J lost 7 bases, and 6 bases stayed unmatched. The CDR3 length is 15 residues. Per germline, CDR1 SGHRS and CDR2 YFSETQ.

The chain's CDR3 is CAWTGGDNSPLHF. In nucleotides, the CDR3 is TGTGCCTGGACAGGGGGCGATAATTCACCCCTCCACTTT. The chain has TRBV30 and TRBJ1-6; 8 nucleotides match TRBD1. CDR1 and CDR2 from the germline V gene are GTSNPN and SVGIG (reference sequence). CDR3 length: 13 amino acids. With 4 bases clipped from V and 5 bases from J, the junction kept 1 base outside the gene matches. Supplemented by reference TRBV30 and TRBJ1-6, the full variable domain reads SQTIHQWPATLVQPVGSPLSLECTVEGTSNPNLYWYRQAAGRGLQLLFYSVGIGQISSEVPQNLSASRPQDRQFILSSKKLLLSDSGFYLCAWTGGDNSPLHFGNGTRLTVT.

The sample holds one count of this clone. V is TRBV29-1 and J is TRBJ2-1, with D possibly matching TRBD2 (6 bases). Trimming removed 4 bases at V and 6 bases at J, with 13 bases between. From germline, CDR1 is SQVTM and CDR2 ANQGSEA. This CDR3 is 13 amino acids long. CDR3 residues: CSVAVWDFNEQFF. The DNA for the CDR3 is TGCAGCGTTGCAGTATGGGACTTCAATGAGCAGTTCTTC.

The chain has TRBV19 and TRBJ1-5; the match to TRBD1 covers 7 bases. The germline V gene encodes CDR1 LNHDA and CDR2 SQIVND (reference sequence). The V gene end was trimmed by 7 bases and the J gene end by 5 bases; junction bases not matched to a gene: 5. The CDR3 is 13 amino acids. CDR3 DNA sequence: TGTGCCAGTATGGACAGGCGTGATCAGCCCCAGCATTTT. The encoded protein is CASMDRRDQPQHF.

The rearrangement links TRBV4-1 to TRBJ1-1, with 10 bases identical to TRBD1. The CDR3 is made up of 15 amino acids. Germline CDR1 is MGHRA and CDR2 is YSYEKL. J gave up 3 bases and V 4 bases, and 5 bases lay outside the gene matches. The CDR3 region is CASSPEGTGDTEAFF. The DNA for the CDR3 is TGCGCCAGCAGCCCCGAGGGGACAGGGGACACTGAAGCTTTCTTT.

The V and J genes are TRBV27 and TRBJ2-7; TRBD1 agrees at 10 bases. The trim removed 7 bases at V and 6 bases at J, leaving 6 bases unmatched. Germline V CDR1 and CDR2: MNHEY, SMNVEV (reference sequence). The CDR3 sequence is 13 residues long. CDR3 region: CASKGTGVSEQYF. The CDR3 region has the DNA TGTGCCAGCAAGGGGACAGGGGTCAGCGAGCAGTACTTC.

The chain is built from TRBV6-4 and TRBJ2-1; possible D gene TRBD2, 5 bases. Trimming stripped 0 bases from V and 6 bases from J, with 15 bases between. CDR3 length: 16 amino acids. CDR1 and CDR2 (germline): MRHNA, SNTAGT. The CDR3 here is CASSDSANPGGNEQFF. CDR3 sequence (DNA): TGTGCCAGCAGTGACTCGGCCAATCCCGGAGGCAATGAGCAGTTCTTC.

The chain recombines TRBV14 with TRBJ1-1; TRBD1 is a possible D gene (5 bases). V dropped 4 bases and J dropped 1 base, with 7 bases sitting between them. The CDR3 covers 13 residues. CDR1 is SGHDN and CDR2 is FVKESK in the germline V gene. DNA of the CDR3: TGTGCCAGCAGCCGCACAGGGAACACTGAAGCTTTCTTT. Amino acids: CASSRTGNTEAFF.